This entry features one T cell receptor (beta chain) sequence. What it binds is not known. This entry is derived from a study of T cell repertoires in cytomegalovirus infection. As for the study in general: Public TCR beta signatures were indicative of both CMV infection and a matching HLA type.

Trimming stripped 3 bases from V and 8 bases from J, with 20 bases between. This CDR3 has 16 residues. Germline V CDR1 and CDR2: LNHDA, SQIVND (reference sequence). In TCRdb, the reads were re-called with MiXCR into one record per CDR3 protein. The repertoire holds roughly 500,000 distinct CDR3 sequences, with roughly a third as singletons. Whole-study findings and limits: Summed frequency of public TCR beta families distinguished CMV carriers with the relevant HLA.

The chain has TRBV19 and TRBJ2-1; a weak D match, TRBD1 (5 bases). The sequencing here drew on cultured PBMCs, taken from culture after CMV antigen stimulation. This TCR was recovered from a human donor in good health (CMV status not recorded). Some clones in this sample may be carry-over from other donors' samples. The CDR3 nucleotides are TGTGCCAGTAGTATCTCCCTGAACAGATTAGGGGATGAGCAGTTCTTC. It yields the protein CASSISLNRLGDEQFF.